This T cell receptor beta chain was profiled in a study of T cell changes during pregnancy in multiple sclerosis. Sequenced by immunoSEQ multiplex PCR; TCRdb stores in-frame clones only, minus some. The sample lists tens of thousands of clones, around 94% occurring once. CDR1 is SGDLS, CDR2 YYNGEE, per germline. The CDR3 runs to 15 residues. V gave up 1 base and J gave up 10 bases, with 18 bases separating them. The rearrangement joins TRBV9 to TRBJ2-1; possibly TRBD2 for D (5 bases). The sample in question was CD4+ T cells from peripheral blood mononuclear cells, obtained before pregnancy. The origin of this receptor is a female donor with multiple sclerosis, enrolled in a pregnancy study. This CDR3 reads CASSVSPEAAREQFF. CDR3 coding DNA: TGTGCCAGCAGCGTATCACCGGAGGCTGCGAGGGAGCAGTTCTTC.